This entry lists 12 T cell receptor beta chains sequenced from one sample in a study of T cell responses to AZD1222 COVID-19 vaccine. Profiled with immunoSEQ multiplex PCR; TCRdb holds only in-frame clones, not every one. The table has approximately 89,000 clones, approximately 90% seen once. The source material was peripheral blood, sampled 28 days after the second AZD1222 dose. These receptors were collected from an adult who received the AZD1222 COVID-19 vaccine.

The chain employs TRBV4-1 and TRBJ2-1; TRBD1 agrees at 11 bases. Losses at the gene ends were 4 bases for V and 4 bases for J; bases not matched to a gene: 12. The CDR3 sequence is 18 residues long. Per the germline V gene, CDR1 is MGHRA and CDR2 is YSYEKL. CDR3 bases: TGCGCCAGCAGCCCATGGGGAGAGGGGACAGGGGGGTACAATGAGCAGTTCTTC. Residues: CASSPWGEGTGGYNEQFF.

CDR3 amino acids: CASSVNVGGDYGYTF. The CDR3 DNA follows: TGTGCCAGCAGCGTTAACGTTGGGGGGGACTATGGCTACACCTTC. V and J are TRBV7-3 and TRBJ1-2; TRBD1 might be the D (5 bases). The CDR3 extends over 15 amino acids. V was clipped by 5 bases and J by 3 bases, with 16 bases between them. Germline CDR1 reads SGHTA; CDR2 reads FQGTGA.

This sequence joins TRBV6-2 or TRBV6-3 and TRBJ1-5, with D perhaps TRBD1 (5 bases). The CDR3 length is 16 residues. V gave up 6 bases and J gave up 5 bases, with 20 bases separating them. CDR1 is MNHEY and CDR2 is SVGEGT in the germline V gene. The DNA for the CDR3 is TGTGCCAGCAGCTTCGGGAACGGGGGATACGATCAGCCCCAGCATTTT. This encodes CASSFGNGGYDQPQHF.

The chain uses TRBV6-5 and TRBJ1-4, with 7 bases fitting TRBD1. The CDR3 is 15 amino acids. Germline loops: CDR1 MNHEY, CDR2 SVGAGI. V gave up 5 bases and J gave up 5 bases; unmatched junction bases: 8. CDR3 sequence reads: CASSPPGQPNEKLFF. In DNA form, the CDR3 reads TGTGCCAGCAGTCCGCCGGGACAGCCCAATGAAAAACTGTTTTTT.

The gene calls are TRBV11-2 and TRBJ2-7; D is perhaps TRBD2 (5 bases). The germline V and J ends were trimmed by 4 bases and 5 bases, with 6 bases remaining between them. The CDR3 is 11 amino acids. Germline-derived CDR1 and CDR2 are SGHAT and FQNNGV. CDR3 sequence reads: CASSSGNEQYF. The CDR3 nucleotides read TGTGCCAGCAGCTCGGGGAACGAGCAGTACTTC.

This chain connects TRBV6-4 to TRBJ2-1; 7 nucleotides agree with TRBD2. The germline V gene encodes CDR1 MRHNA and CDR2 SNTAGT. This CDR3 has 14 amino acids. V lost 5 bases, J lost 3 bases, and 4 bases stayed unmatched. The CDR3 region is CASSSGVDYNEQFF. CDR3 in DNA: TGTGCCAGCAGTAGCGGGGTTGACTACAATGAGCAGTTCTTC.

In DNA form, the CDR3 reads TGTGCCAGCAGCACTAAGGGGACTAGCGACGGTGAGCAGTTCTTC. Residues: CASSTKGTSDGEQFF. V and J are TRBV5-4 and TRBJ2-1, with 10 bases that match TRBD2. The CDR3 sequence is 15 residues long. The junction had 10 bases not matched to a gene; V was cut back by 4 bases and J by 9 bases. Per germline, CDR1 SGHNT and CDR2 YYREEE (reference sequence).

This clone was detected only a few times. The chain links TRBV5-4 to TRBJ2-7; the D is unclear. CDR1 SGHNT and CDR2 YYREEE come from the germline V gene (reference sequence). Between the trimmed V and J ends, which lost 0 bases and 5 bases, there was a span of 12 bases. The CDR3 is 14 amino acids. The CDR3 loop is CASSLGQTENEQYF. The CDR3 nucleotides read TGTGCCAGCAGCTTGGGGCAGACGGAAAACGAGCAGTACTTC.

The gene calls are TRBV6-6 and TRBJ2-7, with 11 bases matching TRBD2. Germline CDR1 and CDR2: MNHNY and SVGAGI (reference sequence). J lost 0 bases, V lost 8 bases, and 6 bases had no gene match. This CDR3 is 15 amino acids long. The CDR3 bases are TGTGCCAGCGGGACTAGCGGTACCAGCTCCTACGAGCAGTACTTC. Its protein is CASGTSGTSSYEQYF.

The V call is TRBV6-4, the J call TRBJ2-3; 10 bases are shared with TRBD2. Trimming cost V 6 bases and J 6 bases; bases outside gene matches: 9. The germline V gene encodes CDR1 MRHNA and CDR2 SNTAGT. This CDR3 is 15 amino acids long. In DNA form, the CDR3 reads TGTGCCAGCAGCTCGAGCGGGGGGGGCGTCGATACGCAGTATTTT. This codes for CASSSSGGGVDTQYF.

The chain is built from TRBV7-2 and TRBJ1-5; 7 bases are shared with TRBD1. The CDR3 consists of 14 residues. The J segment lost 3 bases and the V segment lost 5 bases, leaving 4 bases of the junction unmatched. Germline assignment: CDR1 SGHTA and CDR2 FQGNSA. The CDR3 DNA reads TGTGCCAGCAGCCGGGACAGTAACAATCAGCCCCAGCATTTT. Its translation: CASSRDSNNQPQHF.

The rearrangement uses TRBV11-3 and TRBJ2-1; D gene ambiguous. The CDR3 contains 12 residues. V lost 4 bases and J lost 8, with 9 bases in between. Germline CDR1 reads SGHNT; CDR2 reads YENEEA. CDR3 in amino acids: CASSSKGYEQFF. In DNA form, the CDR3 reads TGTGCCAGCAGCTCCAAGGGCTATGAGCAGTTCTTC.